One and the same sample provided the 4 T cell receptor beta chains below, sequenced in a study of blood T cell repertoires in COVID-19. Sequencing was performed with immunoSEQ multiplex PCR; in TCRdb, only in-frame clones are kept and a portion is missing. The top ten clones hold under 6.5% of a sample with 70,000 to 75,000 clones, 90% of them seen once. Sequences were obtained from peripheral blood. The receptors stem from a woman aged 18 to 35 with acute or convalescent COVID-19.

The chain carries TRBV6-5 and TRBJ1-2; 7 bases are shared with TRBD1. The CDR3 is 14 amino acids. The germline V gene encodes CDR1 MNHEY and CDR2 SVGAGI. V lost 4 bases to trimming and J lost 2 bases; unmatched junction nucleotides: 4. CDR3 sequence reads: CASSSGRGNYGYTF. CDR3 DNA sequence: TGTGCCAGCAGTTCAGGCAGGGGGAACTATGGCTACACCTTC.

This chain connects TRBV4-1 to TRBJ1-6; possibly TRBD1 for D (5 bases). The CDR3 is made up of 16 amino acids. Trimming stripped 0 bases from V and 9 bases from J, with 15 bases between. CDR1 MGHRA and CDR2 YSYEKL come from the germline V gene. In DNA, the CDR3 is TGCGCCAGCAGCCAAGAGTCAGGGCATTTAATTTCACCCCTCCACTTT. This encodes CASSQESGHLISPLHF.

The CDR3 region is CASSIAPKNIQYF. The CDR3 bases are TGTGCCAGTAGTATAGCCCCAAAAAACATTCAGTACTTC. The chain uses TRBV19 and TRBJ2-4; D unresolved. In germline, CDR1 is LNHDA, CDR2 SQIVND (reference sequence). Trimming removed 1 base from V and 4 bases from J, with 5 bases in between. CDR3 length: 13 amino acids.

The chain has TRBV27 and TRBJ1-1, with no clear D. V lost 1 base to trimming and J lost 1 base, with 4 bases between them. The CDR3 is 13 amino acids. Germline V lookup: CDR1 MNHEY, CDR2 SMNVEV (reference sequence). The CDR3 coding sequence is TGTGCCAGCAGTTTATACAGGAACACTGAAGCTTTCTTT. Translation gives CASSLYRNTEAFF.